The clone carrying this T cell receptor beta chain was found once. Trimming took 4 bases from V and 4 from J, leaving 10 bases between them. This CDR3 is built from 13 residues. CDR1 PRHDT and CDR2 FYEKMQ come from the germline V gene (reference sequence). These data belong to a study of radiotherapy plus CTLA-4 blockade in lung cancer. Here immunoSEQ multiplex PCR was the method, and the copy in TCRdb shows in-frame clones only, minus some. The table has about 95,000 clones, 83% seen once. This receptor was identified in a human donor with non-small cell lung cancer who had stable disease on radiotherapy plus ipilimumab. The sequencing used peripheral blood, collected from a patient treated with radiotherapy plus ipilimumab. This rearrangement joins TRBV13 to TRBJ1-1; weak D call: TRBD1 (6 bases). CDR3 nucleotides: TGTGCCAGCAGCTCGGCAGGGGTCACTGAAGCTTTCTTT. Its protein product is CASSSAGVTEAFF. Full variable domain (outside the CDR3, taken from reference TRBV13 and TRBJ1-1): AAGVIQSPRHLIKEKRETATLKCYPIPRHDTVYWYQQGPGQDPQFLISFYEKMQSDKGSIPDRFSAQQFSDYHSELNMSSLELGDSALYFCASSSAGVTEAFFGQGTRLTVV.